This T cell receptor (beta chain) was documented in a study of Ad26.COV2.S vaccination and SARS-CoV-2 variants. Whole-study context: Recipients of Ad26.COV2.S got it intramuscularly, once or twice 56 days apart.

As to treatment: roughly 19 received Ad26.COV2.S at low or high dose, single or two shots; about 5 received placebo; per-sample allocation not given. Sampling was done on day 63 after the first vaccine or placebo injection. Germline V lookup: CDR1 SEHNR, CDR2 FQNEAQ (reference sequence). The CDR3 is 17 residues long. Trimming left V 2 bases short and J 0 bases short, with 14 bases between. Data came from immunoSEQ multiplex PCR; TCRdb stores just in-frame clones and leaves some out. The sample carries about 680,000 clones, roughly nine tenths recorded once. The sequence was obtained from a person aged 18 to 65 who received the Ad26.COV2.S COVID-19 vaccine or a placebo. This chain joins TRBV7-9 and TRBJ1-3; a possible D gene is TRBD1 (5 bases). Specimen: peripheral blood, collected in a trial of Ad26.COV2.S vaccine versus placebo. DNA for the CDR3: TGTGCCAGCAGCTTAAGATTGACAGACGTCTCTGGAAACACCATATATTTT. It specifies CASSLRLTDVSGNTIYF. Looking up the rest from reference TRBV7-9 and TRBJ1-3 gives the full variable domain: DTGVSQNPRHKITKRGQNVTFRCDPISEHNRLYWYRQTLGQGPEFLTYFQNEAQLEKSRLLSDRFSAERPKGSFSTLEIQRTEQGDSAMYLCASSLRLTDVSGNTIYFGEGSWLTVV.